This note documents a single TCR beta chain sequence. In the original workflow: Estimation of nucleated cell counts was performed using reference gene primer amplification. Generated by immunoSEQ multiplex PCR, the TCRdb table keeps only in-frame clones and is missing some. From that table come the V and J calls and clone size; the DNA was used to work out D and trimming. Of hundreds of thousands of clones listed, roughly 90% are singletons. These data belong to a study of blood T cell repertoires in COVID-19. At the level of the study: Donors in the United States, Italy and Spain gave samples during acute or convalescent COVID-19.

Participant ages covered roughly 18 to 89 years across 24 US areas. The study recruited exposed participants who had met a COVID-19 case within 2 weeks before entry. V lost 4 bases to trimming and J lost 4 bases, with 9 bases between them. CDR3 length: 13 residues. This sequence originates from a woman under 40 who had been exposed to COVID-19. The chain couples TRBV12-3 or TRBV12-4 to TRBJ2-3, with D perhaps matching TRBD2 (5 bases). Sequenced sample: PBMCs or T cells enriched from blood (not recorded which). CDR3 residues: CASSSHGADTQYF. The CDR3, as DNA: TGTGCCAGCAGTTCCCACGGGGCAGATACGCAGTATTTT.